What follows are 3 T cell receptor beta chains derived from one specimen sequenced in a study of blood T cells in healthy people across ages. Primers used in a second PCR of about 7 to 12 cycles were a sample-barcoded 5' primer and a J-beta primer mix. MiXCR, applied by TCRdb to the 5' RACE reads, yields one record per CDR3 protein. The sample gives approximately 800,000 distinct CDR3 sequences, 36% of which show up once; 13% is in the top ten. The sample comprised blood. These receptor sequences come from a man aged 18 to 29 in good health.

In its sample, this clonotype was seen a few times. J is TRBJ1-1 and V is TRBV12-3 or TRBV12-4; the D gene is possibly TRBD1 (6 bases). The CDR3 runs 14 residues. The V end lost 6 bases, the J end lost 3 bases, and 14 bases lay between the germline ends. CDR3 DNA: TGTGCCAGCAGCCCAAACAGGGTTGACACTGAAGCTTTCTTT. Its protein is CASSPNRVDTEAFF.

This clonotype was seen a few times. The chain uses TRBV30 and TRBJ2-1; the match to TRBD1 covers 7 bases. The CDR3 contains 17 residues. Trimming removed 4 bases from V and 4 bases from J; junction bases left unmatched: 16. Germline CDR1 reads GTSNPN; CDR2 reads SVGIG (reference sequence). As DNA, the CDR3 is TGTGCCTGGAACTCCGGCGGCGGCAGGGGGTTTTACAATGAGCAGTTCTTC. It specifies CAWNSGGGRGFYNEQFF.

V and J are TRBV18 and TRBJ1-1; no definite D call. The V gene's germline CDR1 is KGHSH and CDR2 LQKENI. The CDR3 has 13 residues. V was shortened by 6 bases and J by 3 bases, with 11 bases between the two germline ends. CDR3 in amino acids: CASSPDPDTEAFF. The CDR3 nucleotides are TGTGCCAGCTCGCCCGACCCGGACACTGAAGCTTTCTTT.